Shown below are 2 T cell receptor beta chains from a single sample sequenced in a study of blood T cell repertoires in COVID-19. This table comes from immunoSEQ multiplex PCR, and its TCRdb copy is limited to in-frame clones, with some not included. The sample yields about 400,000 clones, approximately 86% seen once. Material: PBMCs or T cells enriched from blood (not recorded which). These receptors were obtained from a woman between 40 and 50 years old with acute COVID-19.

This clone was counted only a few times. CDR3 bases: TGTGCCAGCAGCCAAGGGGACAGATCCTACAATGAGCAGTTCTTC. Translated: CASSQGDRSYNEQFF. This sequence joins TRBV3-1 (or the pseudogene TRBV3-2) and TRBJ2-1, with 7 bases identical to TRBD1. V lost 1 base to trimming and J lost 1 base; unmatched junction nucleotides: 1. The CDR3 runs to 15 residues. The germline CDR1 and CDR2 sequences are LGHDT and YNNKEL (reference sequence).

The chain has TRBV15 and TRBJ1-1; no clear D. There are 14 residues in the CDR3. CDR1 is LNHNV, CDR2 YYDKDF, per germline (reference sequence). V shed 0 bases and J shed 3 bases, with 8 bases lying between them. The CDR3 spells CATSRDGVDTEAFF. In DNA form, the CDR3 reads TGTGCCACCAGCAGAGACGGGGTGGACACTGAAGCTTTCTTT.